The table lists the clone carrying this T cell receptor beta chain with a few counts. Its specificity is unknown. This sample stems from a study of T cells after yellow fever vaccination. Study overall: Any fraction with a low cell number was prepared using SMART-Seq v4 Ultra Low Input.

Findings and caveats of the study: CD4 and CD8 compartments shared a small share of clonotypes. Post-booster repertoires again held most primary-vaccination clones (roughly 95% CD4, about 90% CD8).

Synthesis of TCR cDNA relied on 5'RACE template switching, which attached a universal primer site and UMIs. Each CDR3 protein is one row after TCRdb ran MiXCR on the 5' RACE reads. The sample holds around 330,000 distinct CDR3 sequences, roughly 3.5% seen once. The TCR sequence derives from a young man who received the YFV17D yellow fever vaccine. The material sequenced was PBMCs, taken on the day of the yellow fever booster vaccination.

The CDR3 DNA reads TGTGCCACCAGCCGGGACCTTGGGTCACCCCTCCACTTT. Residues: CATSRDLGSPLHF. V gene TRBV15 combines with J gene TRBJ1-6; D possibly corresponds to TRBD1 (5 bases). Deletions cut 5 bases from V and 10 bases from J, with 12 bases between. This CDR3 is 13 amino acids long. In germline, CDR1 is LNHNV, CDR2 YYDKDF (reference sequence).